This TCR beta chain was found in a study of cytomegalovirus exposure and HLA in healthy donors. The sample holds one count of this clone. As yet, its antigen is unknown. Study findings and constraints: TCR beta chain V- and J-gene trimming was linked, in a later analysis, to a missense variant in DCLRE1C. It was reported that TCR beta sequences correctly inferred the HLA-A and HLA-B alleles for most subjects.

The primer mix had 60 Vbeta and 13 Jbeta primers. Profiled with immunoSEQ multiplex PCR; TCRdb holds only in-frame clones, not every one. The profile shows 95,000 to 110,000 clones, 79% of them singletons. Sequences were obtained from PBMCs. This TCR was sampled from a man between 50 and 59 years old in good health and CMV-seropositive.

The CDR3 spells CASSPQGWNQPQHF. CDR3 nucleotide sequence: TGTGCCAGCAGTCCCCAGGGGTGGAATCAGCCCCAGCATTTT. This chain joins TRBV27 and TRBJ1-5, with D possibly matching TRBD1 (6 bases). V was pared by 5 bases and J by 4 bases, with 12 bases between. Germline CDR1 MNHEY, CDR2 SMNVEV (reference sequence). The CDR3 spans 14 residues.